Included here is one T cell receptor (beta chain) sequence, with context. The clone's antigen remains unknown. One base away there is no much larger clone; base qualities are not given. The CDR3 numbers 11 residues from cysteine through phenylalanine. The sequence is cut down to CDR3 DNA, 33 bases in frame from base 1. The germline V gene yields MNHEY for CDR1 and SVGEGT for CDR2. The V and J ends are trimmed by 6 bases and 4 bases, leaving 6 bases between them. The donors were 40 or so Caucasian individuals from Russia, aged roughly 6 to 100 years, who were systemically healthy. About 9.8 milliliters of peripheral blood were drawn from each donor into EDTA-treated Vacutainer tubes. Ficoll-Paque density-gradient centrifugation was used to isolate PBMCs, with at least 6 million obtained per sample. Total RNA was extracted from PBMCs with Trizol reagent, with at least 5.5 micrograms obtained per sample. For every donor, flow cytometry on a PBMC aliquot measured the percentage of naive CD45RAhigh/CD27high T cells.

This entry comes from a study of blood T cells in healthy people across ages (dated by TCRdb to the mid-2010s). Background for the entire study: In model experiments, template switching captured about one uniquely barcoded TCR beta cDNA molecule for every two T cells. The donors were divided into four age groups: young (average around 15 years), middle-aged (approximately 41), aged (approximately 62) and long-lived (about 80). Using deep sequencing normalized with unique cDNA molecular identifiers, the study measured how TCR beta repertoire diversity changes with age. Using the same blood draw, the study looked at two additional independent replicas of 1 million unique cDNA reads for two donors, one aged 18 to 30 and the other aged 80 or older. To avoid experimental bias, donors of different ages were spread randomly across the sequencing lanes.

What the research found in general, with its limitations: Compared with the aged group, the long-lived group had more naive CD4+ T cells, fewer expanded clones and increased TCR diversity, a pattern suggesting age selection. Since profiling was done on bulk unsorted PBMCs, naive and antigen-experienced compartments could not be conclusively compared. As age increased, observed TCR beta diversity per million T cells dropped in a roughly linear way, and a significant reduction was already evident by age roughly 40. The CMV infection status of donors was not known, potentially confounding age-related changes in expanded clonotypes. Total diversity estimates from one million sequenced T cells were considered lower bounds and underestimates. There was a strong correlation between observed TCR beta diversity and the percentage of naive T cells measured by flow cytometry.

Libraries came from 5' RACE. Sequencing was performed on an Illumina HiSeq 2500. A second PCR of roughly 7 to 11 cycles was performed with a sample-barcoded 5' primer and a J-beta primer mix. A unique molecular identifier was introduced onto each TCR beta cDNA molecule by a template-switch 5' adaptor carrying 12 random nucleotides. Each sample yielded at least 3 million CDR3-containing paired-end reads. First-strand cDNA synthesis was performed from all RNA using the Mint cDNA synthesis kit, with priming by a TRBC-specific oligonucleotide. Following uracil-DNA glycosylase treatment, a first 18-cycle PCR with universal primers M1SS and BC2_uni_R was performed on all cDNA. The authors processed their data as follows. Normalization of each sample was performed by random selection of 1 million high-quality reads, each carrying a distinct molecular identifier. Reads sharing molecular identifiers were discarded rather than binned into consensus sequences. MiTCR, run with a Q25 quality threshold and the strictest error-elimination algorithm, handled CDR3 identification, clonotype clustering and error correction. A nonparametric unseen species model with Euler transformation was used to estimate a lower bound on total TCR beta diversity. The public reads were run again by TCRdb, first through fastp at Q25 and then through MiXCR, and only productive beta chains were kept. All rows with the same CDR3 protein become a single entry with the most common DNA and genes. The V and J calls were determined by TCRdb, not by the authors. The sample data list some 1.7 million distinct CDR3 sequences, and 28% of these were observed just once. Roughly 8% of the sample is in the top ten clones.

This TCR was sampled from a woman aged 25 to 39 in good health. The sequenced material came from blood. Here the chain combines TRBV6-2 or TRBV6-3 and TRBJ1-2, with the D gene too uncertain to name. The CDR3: CASRVSYGYTF. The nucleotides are TGTGCCAGCAGGGTCTCCTATGGCTACACCTTC.